What follows are 17 T cell receptor beta chains derived from one specimen sequenced in a study of control samples from healthy donors and cancer patients. Generated by immunoSEQ multiplex PCR, the TCRdb table keeps only in-frame clones and is missing some. The table records about 94,000 clones, 90% of them present only once. Material: blood. All receptors come from a young woman in good health.

V gene TRBV18 combines with J gene TRBJ1-4, with D uncertain. Per germline, CDR1 KGHSH and CDR2 LQKENI. V lost 1 base to trimming and J lost 5 bases, with 11 bases between them. The length of the CDR3 is 15 residues. The CDR3 coding sequence is TGTGCCAGCTCACCACAAGGGTCGAGCAATGAAAAACTGTTTTTT. This codes for CASSPQGSSNEKLFF.

V and J are TRBV5-4 and TRBJ1-2; D gene uncertain. This CDR3 comprises 13 residues. Germline lookup yields CDR1 SGHNT and CDR2 YYREEE (reference sequence). Trimming cost V 4 bases and J 8 bases, with 15 bases left between them. The CDR3 region is CASSPRMAPGYTF. The CDR3 nucleotides read TGTGCCAGCAGCCCCCGAATGGCCCCCGGCTACACCTTC.

The V gene is TRBV27, the J gene TRBJ1-5; D is unresolved. V gave up 3 bases and J gave up 5 bases, with 11 bases separating them. The CDR3 is 14 amino acids. In germline, CDR1 is MNHEY, CDR2 SMNVEV (reference sequence). The CDR3 reads CASSFPGRDQPQHF. CDR3 DNA: TGTGCCAGCAGTTTCCCCGGAAGGGATCAGCCCCAGCATTTT.

The V gene is TRBV24-1, the J gene TRBJ1-2; no reliable D call. This CDR3 comprises 14 residues. V was pared by 4 bases and J by 7 bases, with 15 bases between. Germline V CDR1 and CDR2: KGHDR, SFDVKD. This chain's CDR3 is CATSENESSSGYTF. CDR3 DNA: TGTGCCACCAGTGAAAACGAAAGCTCCTCTGGCTACACCTTC.

The chain combines TRBV18 with TRBJ1-1; 8 nucleotides agree with TRBD1. The V segment lost 6 bases and the J segment 5 bases; nucleotides outside the gene matches: 11. The CDR3 runs to 15 residues. Germline loops: CDR1 KGHSH, CDR2 LQKENI. The CDR3 loop reads CASSQVGQGGTEAFF. The CDR3 region has the DNA TGTGCCAGCTCGCAAGTCGGACAGGGAGGGACTGAAGCTTTCTTT.

The CDR3: CASRSSGTGEIGNQPQHF. Here the CDR3 DNA reads TGTGCCAGTAGATCTTCCGGGACAGGGGAAATTGGCAATCAGCCCCAGCATTTT. The rearrangement uses TRBV19 and TRBJ1-5; 10 bases map to TRBD1. The germline V gene has CDR1 LNHDA and CDR2 SQIVND (reference sequence). The CDR3 extends over 18 amino acids. Trimming took 6 bases from V and 2 from J; bases not matched to a gene: 13. Supplemented by reference TRBV19 and TRBJ1-5, the full variable domain reads DGGITQSPKYLFRKEGQNVTLSCEQNLNHDAMYWYRQDPGQGLRLIYYSQIVNDFQKGDIAEGYSVSREKKESFPLTVTSAQKNPTAFYLCASRSSGTGEIGNQPQHFGDGTRLSIL.

The chain is built from TRBV28 and TRBJ1-1, with 8 bases fitting TRBD1. V shed 8 bases, J shed 2 bases, and the junction held 4 bases outside the gene matches. Germline CDR1 reads MDHEN; CDR2 reads SYDVKM. This CDR3 contains 13 residues. This CDR3 is CASGQGENTEAFF. CDR3 nucleotide sequence: TGTGCCAGCGGACAGGGTGAAAACACTGAAGCTTTCTTT.

This clone is judged medium-sized. The chain joins TRBV25-1 to TRBJ1-2; D gene unclear. This CDR3 comprises 12 residues. Germline V CDR1 and CDR2: MGHDK, SYGVNS. Trimming took off 3 bases at V and 1 base at J, with 3 bases between the two ends. DNA for the CDR3: TGTGCCAGCAGTGACAATAACTATGGCTACACCTTC. Translation gives CASSDNNYGYTF.

V gene TRBV24-1 combines with J gene TRBJ1-2, with D hard to call. The germline V gene has CDR1 KGHDR and CDR2 SFDVKD. V was clipped by 9 bases and J by 9 bases, with 25 bases between them. The CDR3 contains 15 residues. The CDR3 sequence is CATPGRSTLSLRYTF. CDR3 nucleotide sequence: TGTGCCACCCCGGGAAGGAGCACCCTGTCTCTGCGCTACACCTTC.

About this clone itself: The same CDR3 is also encoded by other DNA sequences in this sample. The rearrangement links TRBV6-2 or TRBV6-3 to TRBJ2-7, with D unclear. Trimming shortened V by 6 bases and J by 3 bases, and 6 bases separated the two germline ends. This CDR3 is built from 11 residues. Germline CDR1 and CDR2: MNHEY and SVGEGT. The CDR3 here is CASSRRYEQYF. In nucleotides, the CDR3 is TGTGCCAGCAGCCGTCGCTACGAGCAGTACTTC.

The rearrangement uses TRBV27 and TRBJ2-3; D may be TRBD2 (5 bases). V lost 3 bases and J lost 4, with 8 bases in between. The length of the CDR3 is 13 residues. Germline V gene sequence: CDR1 MNHEY, CDR2 SMNVEV (reference sequence). The CDR3: CASSFPLADTQYF. The CDR3 nucleotides read TGTGCCAGCAGTTTCCCACTAGCAGATACGCAGTATTTT.

The genes are TRBV4-2 and TRBJ2-2; D gene uncertain. This CDR3 region has 15 residues. Germline CDR1 is LGHNA and CDR2 is YNFKEQ. Trimming took off 8 bases at V and 0 bases at J, with 13 bases between the two ends. The CDR3 DNA is TGTGCCAGCGGATTGACATCCTCGAACACCGGGGAGCTGTTTTTT. This codes for CASGLTSSNTGELFF.

The rearrangement joins TRBV7-9 to TRBJ1-6; TRBD1 might be the D (5 bases). The CDR3 covers 14 residues. Trimming took 4 bases from V and 10 from J, leaving 14 bases between them. Germline V gene data show CDR1 as SEHNR and CDR2 as FQNEAQ (reference sequence). The CDR3 DNA reads TGTGCCAGCAGCTCGACGGGGGAGAGATCACCCCTCCACTTT. Translated: CASSSTGERSPLHF. Variable domain in full (rest from reference TRBV7-9 and TRBJ1-6): DTGVSQNPRHKITKRGQNVTFRCDPISEHNRLYWYRQTLGQGPEFLTYFQNEAQLEKSRLLSDRFSAERPKGSFSTLEIQRTEQGDSAMYLCASSSTGERSPLHFGNGTRLTVT.

This chain connects TRBV6-5 to TRBJ1-1, with unresolved D. CDR3 length: 10 amino acids. Trimming took off 8 bases at V and 4 bases at J, with 5 bases between the two ends. Germline values: CDR1 MNHEY, CDR2 SVGAGI. CDR3 in amino acids: CASYSTEAFF. CDR3 coding DNA: TGTGCCAGCTACAGCACTGAAGCTTTCTTT.

CDR3 nucleotide sequence: TGTGCCAGCAGTTACTTAGGGGGCGCGAGGTCACCCCTCCACTTT. This sequence encodes CASSYLGGARSPLHF. The chain combines TRBV6-5 with TRBJ1-6, with 7 bases identical to TRBD1. The CDR3 length is 15 residues. Unmatched junction bases numbered 7, after V lost 1 base and J lost 10 bases. Germline V lookup: CDR1 MNHEY, CDR2 SVGAGI.

This chain connects TRBV11-3 to TRBJ2-1; possibly TRBD2 for D (6 bases). Germline V gene lookup returns CDR1 SGHNT and CDR2 YENEEA. The CDR3 runs 17 residues. V was pared by 0 bases and J by 4 bases, with 16 bases between. The CDR3 DNA is TGTGCCAGCAGCTTAGATTCCCGGACTACCCTATACAATGAGCAGTTCTTC. Translation gives CASSLDSRTTLYNEQFF.

Details on this clone: One junction end does not reproduce the germline sequence, and a read error may be involved. The chain employs TRBV12-5 and TRBJ1-1, with D possibly TRBD1 on 5 matching bases. Germline CDR1 LGHNT, CDR2 FRNRAP. The CDR3 covers 13 residues. CDR3 sequence: CASDLGTNTEAFF. The CDR3 DNA reads TGTGCTAGTGATTTGGGGACGAACACTGAAGCTTTCTTT. Filled out from reference TRBV12-5 and TRBJ1-1, the complete variable domain reads DARVTQTPRHKVTEMGQEVTMRCQPILGHNTVFWYRQTMMQGLELLAYFRNRAPLDDSGMPKDRFSAEMPDATLATLKIQPSEPRDSAVYFCASDLGTNTEAFFGQGTRLTVV.